This T cell receptor (beta chain) was identified during a study of T-cell memory formation after mild COVID-19. UMIs and sample barcodes were carried by the TCR alpha and TCR beta cDNA libraries that 5'RACE produced using constant-segment primers. TCRdb ran MiXCR on the 5' RACE reads and lists one entry per CDR3 protein. The top ten hold 3.9% of the sample, which has around 200,000 distinct CDR3 sequences, less than 20% seen once. The CDR3 extends over 14 amino acids. Trimming removed 5 bases from V and 1 base from J, with 11 bases in between. CDR1 and CDR2 from the germline V gene are KGHSH and LQKENI. As concerns this clonotype: Its antigen is not known.

Study-wide results and caveats: Contracting clones localized mainly to CM and EM when CD4+ and mainly to EMRA when CD8+. Some clones that responded were present in memory (sampled pre-infection), which suggests cross-reactive memory joined. Clones that contracted from day 15 to 85 had balanced CD4/CD8; later expanders were CD4+ biased.

The TCR originated in a man younger than 35 who had mild COVID-19 (a few samples of this study predate the infection). Cell type and time point are not known. The sample comprised PBMCs or a T cell subset sorted from them (not recorded which). The chain has TRBV18 and TRBJ1-1; possible D gene TRBD1, 5 bases. The CDR3 reads CASSTGGGNTEAFF. CDR3 DNA sequence: TGTGCCAGCTCAACTGGGGGAGGGAACACTGAAGCTTTCTTT.